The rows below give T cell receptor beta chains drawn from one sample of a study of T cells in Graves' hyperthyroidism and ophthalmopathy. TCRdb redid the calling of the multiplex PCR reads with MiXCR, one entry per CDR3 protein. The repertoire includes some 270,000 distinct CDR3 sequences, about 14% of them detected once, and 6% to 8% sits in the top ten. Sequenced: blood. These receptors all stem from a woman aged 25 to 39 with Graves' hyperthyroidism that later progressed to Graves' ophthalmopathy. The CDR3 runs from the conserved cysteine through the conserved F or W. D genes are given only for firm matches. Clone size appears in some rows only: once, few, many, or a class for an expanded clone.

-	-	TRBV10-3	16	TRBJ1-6	TGTGCCATCAGTGGGACAGAATCCTTCTATAATTCACCCCTCCACTTT	CAISGTESFYNSPLHF
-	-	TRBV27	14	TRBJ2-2	TGTGCCAGCAGTTTTTCCGGGGCCCCAGGGAAGCTGTTTTTT	CASSFSGAPGKLFF
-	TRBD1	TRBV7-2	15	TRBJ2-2	TGTGCCAGCAGCCCCGGACAGGCCCGCACCGGGGAGCTGTTTTTT	CASSPGQARTGELFF
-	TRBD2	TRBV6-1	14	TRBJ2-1	TGTGCCAGTCGTAAGTCGGGAGGGGACAATGAGCAGTTCTTC	CASRKSGGDNEQFF
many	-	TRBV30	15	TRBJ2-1	TGTGCCTGGAGTGTAGAGGGGGGAGCGGGGAATGAGCAGTTCTTC	CAWSVEGGAGNEQFF
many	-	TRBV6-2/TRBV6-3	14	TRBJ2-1	TGTGCCAGCAGTTACTGGGACCCGAACTATGAGCAGTTCTTC	CASSYWDPNYEQFF
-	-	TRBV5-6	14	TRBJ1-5	TGTGCCAGCAGCTTGGGAATAGAGAATCAGCCCCAGCATTTT	CASSLGIENQPQHF
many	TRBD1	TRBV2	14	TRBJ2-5	TGTGCCAGCAACCGACAGGGGTTCCAAGAGACCCAGTACTTC	CASNRQGFQETQYF
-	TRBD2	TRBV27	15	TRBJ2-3	TGTGCCAGCAGTTTTGGGGGGAGGGGCACAGATACGCAGTATTTT	CASSFGGRGTDTQYF
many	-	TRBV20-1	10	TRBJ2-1	TGCAGTGCTGGTAACAATGAGCAGTTCTTC	CSAGNNEQFF
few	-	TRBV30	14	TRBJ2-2	TGTGCCTGGAAAATTCGGGGCGGCGGCGGGGAGCTGTTTTTT	CAWKIRGGGGELFF
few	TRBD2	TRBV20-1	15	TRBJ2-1	TGCAGTGCTGGGGACCTGGGGGGGGGATACAATGAGCAGTTCTTC	CSAGDLGGGYNEQFF
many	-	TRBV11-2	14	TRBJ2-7	TGTGCCAGCAGTTCAACAACCGATTCCTACGAGCAGTACTTC	CASSSTTDSYEQYF
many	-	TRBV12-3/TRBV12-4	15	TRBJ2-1	TGTGCCAGCACCGCGGACACGAGCTCCTACAATGAGCAGTTCTTC	CASTADTSSYNEQFF
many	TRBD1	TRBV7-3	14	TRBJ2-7	TGTGCCAGCAGCCTGGGACAGGGACGCGACGAGCAGTACTTC	CASSLGQGRDEQYF
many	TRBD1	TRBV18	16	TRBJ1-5	TGTGCCAGCTCACCTAAGAGGACAGGGATTCGACAGCCCCAGCATTTT	CASSPKRTGIRQPQHF
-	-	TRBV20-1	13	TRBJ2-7	TGCAGTGCTAGGGAGGGAGGCCCCTACGAGCAGTACTTC	CSAREGGPYEQYF
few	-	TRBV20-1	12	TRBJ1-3	TGCAGTGCTCACTTCTCTGGAAACACCATATATTTT	CSAHFSGNTIYF
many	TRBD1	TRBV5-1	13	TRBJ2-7	TGCGCCAGCAGCTCCCACAGGGGTCACGAGCAGTACTTC	CASSSHRGHEQYF
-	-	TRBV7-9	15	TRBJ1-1	TGTGCCAGCAGCTACAGCAGGGACTTGAACACTGAAGCTTTCTTT	CASSYSRDLNTEAFF
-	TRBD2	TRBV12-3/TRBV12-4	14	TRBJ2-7	TGTGCCAGCAGTCGCCGCGGGGGGGGCTACGAGCAGTACTTC	CASSRRGGGYEQYF
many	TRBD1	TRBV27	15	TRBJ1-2	TGTGCCAGCAGTTTCACCGGACAGGGCTACTATGGCTACACCTTC	CASSFTGQGYYGYTF
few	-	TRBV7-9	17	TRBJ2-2	TGTGCCAGCAGCTCGCCTGGGGGCGGGAGTTTCACCGGGGAGCTGTTTTTT	CASSSPGGGSFTGELFF
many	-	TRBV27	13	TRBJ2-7	TGTGCCAGCAGTTTGGGGCCCCCTGGGGAGCAGTACTTC	CASSLGPPGEQYF
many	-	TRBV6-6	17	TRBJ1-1	TGTGCCAGCAGTTACCCCGGGGGGATCGGGCCGAACACTGAAGCTTTCTTT	CASSYPGGIGPNTEAFF
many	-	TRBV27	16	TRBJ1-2	TGTGCCAGCAGTACCCCGGGGCAAAGGCAATTAGGTGGCTACACCTTC	CASSTPGQRQLGGYTF
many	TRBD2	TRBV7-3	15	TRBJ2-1	TGTGCCAGCAGGGTTAGCGGGTGGACCTACAATGAGCAGTTCTTC	CASRVSGWTYNEQFF